The 16 T cell receptor beta chains reported below all come from one sample, sequenced in a study of cytomegalovirus exposure and HLA in healthy donors. Use of 60 Vbeta and 13 Jbeta primers characterized the PCR. Method: immunoSEQ multiplex PCR; TCRdb's copy keeps in-frame clones and lacks some. The data contain 130,000 to 150,000 clones, roughly 80% of them seen just once; the ten biggest clones take up around 3%. The sample consisted of PBMCs. These receptors were collected from a man aged 35 to 55 in good health and CMV-seropositive.

V and J are TRBV6-5 and TRBJ1-5; 7 nucleotides match TRBD1. V shed 6 bases and J 11 bases; nucleotides not matched to a gene: 13. CDR1 MNHEY and CDR2 SVGAGI come from the germline V gene. This CDR3 spans 14 amino acids. The CDR3 protein is CASRITGTEWSQHF. The CDR3 DNA reads as TGTGCCAGCAGAATTACAGGGACAGAATGGTCCCAGCATTTT.

The chain joins TRBV6-1 to TRBJ1-5; no clear D. V lost 4 bases to trimming and J lost 7 bases, with 11 bases between them. Germline loops: CDR1 MNHNS, CDR2 SASEGT. The CDR3 is made up of 13 amino acids. CDR3 nucleotide sequence: TGTGCCAGCAGTGTAGAGTTGCGGCAGCCCCAGCATTTT. Amino acids: CASSVELRQPQHF.

J is TRBJ1-1 and V is TRBV28, with D possibly being TRBD1 (5 bases). The CDR3 is 13 amino acids. From germline, CDR1 is MDHEN and CDR2 SYDVKM. With 4 bases removed from V and 1 base from J, the gap between germline ends came to 7 bases. The CDR3 DNA reads TGTGCCAGCAGTTCTACAGGGAACACTGAAGCTTTCTTT. Translation gives CASSSTGNTEAFF.

The chain joins TRBV29-1 to TRBJ2-7; the D is unclear. The germline V and J ends were trimmed by 5 bases and 7 bases, with 12 bases remaining between them. The CDR3 extends over 11 amino acids. In germline, CDR1 is SQVTM, CDR2 ANQGSEA. CDR3 nucleotides: TGCAGCGTTCTCAGTTATGAAGAGCAGTACTTC. Its translation is CSVLSYEEQYF.

Of note for this clone: Other DNA sequences in the same sample also yield this CDR3. DNA of the CDR3: TGTGCCAGCAGCGTAGCTTATAGGAACACTGAAGCTTTCTTT. This codes for CASSVAYRNTEAFF. J is TRBJ1-1 and V is TRBV9; no reliable D call. V lost 0 bases to trimming and J lost 1 base, with 7 bases between them. CDR1 SGDLS and CDR2 YYNGEE come from the germline V gene. The CDR3 has 14 residues.

V and J are TRBV27 and TRBJ1-2; D not certain. CDR1 and CDR2 from the germline V gene are MNHEY and SMNVEV (reference sequence). With 3 bases removed from V and 2 bases from J, the gap between germline ends came to 16 bases. This CDR3 has 16 residues. CDR3 bases: TGTGCCAGCAGTTTGTGGCCCGATGCGACAAACTATGGCTACACCTTC. This sequence encodes CASSLWPDATNYGYTF.

The chain couples TRBV5-1 to TRBJ2-4; 13 bases fit TRBD2. The ends lost 4 bases at V and 11 bases at J; junction bases unmatched: 9. CDR1 and CDR2 (germline): SGHRS, YFSETQ. This CDR3 region has 15 residues. DNA of the CDR3: TGCGCCAGCAGCGCACCGGGACTAGCGGGGAGGGTTCAGTACTTC. Translating it yields CASSAPGLAGRVQYF.

In its sample, this clone was seen once. The chain combines TRBV19 with TRBJ2-5; the D gene is possibly TRBD1 (6 bases). The better agreement between TRBJ2-7 and the DNA end casts doubt on the J call. Germline CDR1 reads LNHDA; CDR2 reads SQIVND (reference sequence). CDR3 length equals 16 residues. In nucleotides, the CDR3 is TGTGCCAGTAGTCCCAGCCTCGGGACACCTGTCTACGAGCAGTACTTC. Residues: CASSPSLGTPVYEQYF.

The V and J genes are TRBV27 and TRBJ2-5; D might be TRBD1 (6 bases). The CDR3 has 13 residues. The V end lost 8 bases, the J end lost 5 bases, and 15 bases lay between the germline ends. Per the germline V gene, CDR1 is MNHEY and CDR2 is SMNVEV (reference sequence). The DNA of the CDR3 is TGTGCCAGCTGGGAACAGGGCCGCGAGACCCAGTACTTC. Translation: CASWEQGRETQYF.

This chain uses TRBV15 with TRBJ1-4; D may be TRBD1 (6 bases). Per the germline V gene, CDR1 is LNHNV and CDR2 is YYDKDF (reference sequence). The CDR3 is 14 residues long. Deletions cut 6 bases from V and 7 bases from J, with 15 bases between. The CDR3 coding sequence is TGTGCCACCAGGAAACAGGGATCGCGTGAAAAACTGTTTTTT. Translated: CATRKQGSREKLFF.

This clone was recorded a few times. The chain carries TRBV9 and TRBJ2-5, with TRBD2 identical over 7 bases. The germline gives CDR1 SGDLS, CDR2 YYNGEE. This CDR3 has 14 amino acids. J lost 4 bases, V lost 4 bases, and 7 bases had no gene match. CDR3 in amino acids: CASSPSTGGETQYF. The DNA for the CDR3 is TGTGCCAGCAGCCCTTCAACGGGAGGAGAGACCCAGTACTTC.

As regards this clone: At the DNA level, this CDR3 is encoded by other sequences in the same sample as well. This chain uses TRBV6-5 with TRBJ2-5; 8 bases are shared with TRBD1. The trim removed 6 bases at V and 4 bases at J, leaving 7 bases unmatched. The length of the CDR3 is 14 residues. Germline CDR1 MNHEY, CDR2 SVGAGI. The CDR3 DNA sequence: TGTGCCAGCAGGGCAGGGGGCTCGGTAGAGACCCAGTACTTC. As protein: CASRAGGSVETQYF.

The chain is built from TRBV27 and TRBJ2-6; D uncertain. The CDR3 extends over 18 amino acids. Trimming took off 3 bases at V and 0 bases at J, with 15 bases between the two ends. Germline CDR1 and CDR2: MNHEY and SMNVEV (reference sequence). The DNA for the CDR3 is TGTGCCAGCAGTTTCCGAACACAAACAAACTCTGGGGCCAACGTCCTGACTTTC. It specifies CASSFRTQTNSGANVLTF.

The rearrangement uses TRBV19 and TRBJ2-5; the match to TRBD1 covers 9 bases. J lost 5 bases, V lost 4 bases, and 8 bases had no gene match. Germline lookup yields CDR1 LNHDA and CDR2 SQIVND (reference sequence). The CDR3 sequence is 15 residues long. CDR3 in amino acids: CASSKQGARGETQYF. CDR3 DNA: TGTGCCAGTAGTAAACAGGGGGCAAGGGGGGAGACCCAGTACTTC.

The chain combines TRBV16 with TRBJ2-3; perhaps TRBD2 as D (5 bases). Germline CDR1 KGHSY, CDR2 FQNENV. The V end was cut by 5 bases, the J end by 6 bases, with 6 bases between. The CDR3 is 11 amino acids. CDR3 in amino acids: CASSGSDTQYF. CDR3 in DNA: TGTGCCAGCAGCGGGAGCGATACGCAGTATTTT.

The CDR3 spells CASWKPGLANEQFF. The CDR3 DNA follows: TGTGCCAGTTGGAAACCGGGACTAGCGAATGAGCAGTTCTTC. The chain joins TRBV19 to TRBJ2-1; 10 nucleotides align to TRBD2. V lost 8 bases, J lost 7 bases, and 8 bases stayed unmatched. Germline loops: CDR1 LNHDA, CDR2 SQIVND (reference sequence). The length of the CDR3 is 14 residues.